This section outlines one T cell receptor (beta chain) sequence together with its context. Using immunoSEQ multiplex PCR, the repertoire was profiled, and TCRdb retains in-frame clones only, with some absent. The repertoire holds about 180,000 clones, with 88% as singletons. This entry comes from a study of blood T cell repertoires in COVID-19. Study as a whole: Sources were T cells, B-cell-depleted T cells, or PBMCs; the material itself was cDNA or gDNA.

Germline V lookup: CDR1 SQVTM, CDR2 ANQGSEA. The CDR3 has 13 amino acids. The ends were cut back, 4 bases at V and 3 bases at J, with 7 bases in the middle. Which cohort a participant joined came from the clinical history participants gave. Recovery meant two consecutive negative NP/OP PCR tests, professional clearance, or resolved symptoms. Specimen: PBMCs or T cells enriched from blood (not recorded which). This chain links TRBV29-1 with TRBJ1-6; the D gene is possibly TRBD1 (6 bases). The clonotype originates from a woman younger than 30 who had recovered from COVID-19. The CDR3 bases are TGCAGCGTTGCAGGGGACTATAATTCACCCCTCCACTTT. It is translated as CSVAGDYNSPLHF.